Listed here are 5 T cell receptor beta chains from one sample, sequenced in a study of T cell responses to AZD1222 COVID-19 vaccine. Clones were read by immunoSEQ multiplex PCR, and TCRdb kept only the in-frame ones, dropping some. The sample's table shows about 140,000 clones. Sequenced: peripheral blood. The receptors here all came from an adult in good health.

The chain joins TRBV29-1 to TRBJ2-6, with 7 bases that match TRBD1. This CDR3 contains 14 residues. V gave up 0 bases and J gave up 6 bases; unmatched junction bases: 2. Germline V gene sequence: CDR1 SQVTM, CDR2 ANQGSEA. CDR3 protein: CSVEDGQVANVLTF. CDR3 in DNA: TGCAGCGTTGAAGATGGACAGGTGGCCAACGTCCTGACTTTC. Filled out from reference TRBV29-1 and TRBJ2-6, the complete variable domain reads SAVISQKPSRDICQRGTSLTIQCQVDSQVTMMFWYRQQPGQSLTLIATANQGSEATYESGFVIDKFPISRPNLTFSTLTVSNMSPEDSSIYLCSVEDGQVANVLTFGAGSRLTVL.

The chain carries TRBV3-1 (or the pseudogene TRBV3-2) and TRBJ1-2; tentatively, D is TRBD1 (5 bases). Germline CDR1 and CDR2: LGHDT and YNNKEL (reference sequence). Trimming pared 3 bases from V and 5 bases from J, leaving 13 bases between. The CDR3 sequence is 14 residues long. The DNA for the CDR3 is TGTGCCAGCAGCCAGTCCAGGGCCCTATATGGCTACACCTTC. This encodes CASSQSRALYGYTF.

The V and J genes are TRBV13 and TRBJ1-1; 10 positions match TRBD1. Losses at the gene ends were 5 bases for V and 4 bases for J; bases not matched to a gene: 13. Germline CDR1 reads PRHDT; CDR2 reads FYEKMQ (reference sequence). CDR3 size: 17 residues. The CDR3 nucleotides are TGTGCCAGCAGCGTAGAGGGGTACCGGACAGGGGGCACTGAAGCTTTCTTT. Protein: CASSVEGYRTGGTEAFF.

The chain employs TRBV7-9 and TRBJ2-7, with D hard to call. Trimming left V 4 bases short and J 2 bases short, with 12 bases between. In germline, CDR1 is SEHNR, CDR2 FQNEAQ (reference sequence). This CDR3 is built from 14 residues. The CDR3, as DNA: TGTGCCAGCAGCTCCCCGACGGGTACCTACGAGCAGTACTTC. The encoded protein is CASSSPTGTYEQYF. The entire variable domain, with the rest obtained from reference TRBV7-9 and TRBJ2-7, is as follows: DTGVSQNPRHKITKRGQNVTFRCDPISEHNRLYWYRQTLGQGPEFLTYFQNEAQLEKSRLLSDRFSAERPKGSFSTLEIQRTEQGDSAMYLCASSSPTGTYEQYFGPGTRLTVT.

This chain joins TRBV15 and TRBJ2-2; no clear D. Germline V CDR1 and CDR2: LNHNV, YYDKDF (reference sequence). Trimming left V 4 bases short and J 0 bases short, with 12 bases between. CDR3 length equals 16 residues. The chain's CDR3 is CATSNPGRTNTGELFF. The CDR3 nucleotides are TGTGCCACCAGCAACCCTGGCAGAACGAACACCGGGGAGCTGTTTTTT.